This passage covers 6 T cell receptor beta chains from one sample sequenced in a study of glioma-infiltrating T cells. Using RNA template, CDR3s of TCR alpha and beta were amplified with iRepertoire arm-PCR. TCRdb reprocessed the multiplex PCR reads via MiXCR and lists one record per CDR3 protein. The sample carries approximately 89,000 distinct CDR3 sequences, 23% recorded once. Sequencing used glioma tissue, nonneoplastic brain tissue, or PBMCs (not recorded which). The receptors were sampled from a human donor with low-grade glioma or glioblastoma, undergoing nonglioma brain surgery, or in good health (not recorded which).

The rearrangement uses TRBV4-1 and TRBJ1-2; TRBD1 agrees at 8 bases. Germline V gene sequence: CDR1 MGHRA, CDR2 YSYEKL. J was trimmed by 8 bases and V by 1 base; bases with no gene match: 12. The CDR3 extends over 16 amino acids. CDR3 in amino acids: CASSQGGTGQTVGYTF. The CDR3 nucleotides read TGCGCCAGCAGCCAAGGCGGGACAGGCCAAACGGTGGGCTACACCTTC.

The chain links TRBV9 to TRBJ1-6; possible D gene TRBD1, 5 bases. Germline V gene sequence: CDR1 SGDLS, CDR2 YYNGEE. The V gene lost 3 bases and the J gene lost 5 bases, with 12 bases spanning the gap. This CDR3 is built from 15 residues. The CDR3 DNA sequence: TGTGCCAGCAGCGGAGGAACAGGCAATAATTCACCCCTCCACTTT. Its translation is CASSGGTGNNSPLHF.

Notes on this clonotype: A much larger clone differs from this one at a single base, so this may be a read error. The chain couples TRBV11-2 to TRBJ1-1; D gene unclear. V was trimmed by 5 bases and J by 4 bases, leaving 8 bases between them. The CDR3 runs 12 residues. Germline CDR1 is SGHAT and CDR2 is FQNNGV. In DNA form, the CDR3 reads TGTGCCAGCAGCCGGATGATCACTGAAGCTTTCTTT. It is translated as CASSRMITEAFF.

This clonotype was seen repeatedly, ten times or more. The genes are TRBV20-1 and TRBJ2-7; 12 nucleotides match TRBD2. This CDR3 is 14 amino acids long. The germline V gene encodes CDR1 DFQATT and CDR2 SNEGSKA (reference sequence). The V and J ends lost 5 bases and 0 bases, in that order; junction bases with no gene match: 2. DNA for the CDR3: TGCAGTGCTGGGACTAGCGGGTCCTCCTACGAGCAGTACTTC. Translating gives CSAGTSGSSYEQYF.

This clonotype was recorded many times. The V and J genes are TRBV18 and TRBJ2-7; TRBD2 agrees at 11 bases. This CDR3 comprises 15 residues. Trimming cost V 3 bases and J 4 bases; bases outside gene matches: 5. Germline CDR1 and CDR2: KGHSH and LQKENI. CDR3 region: CASSPGTSGSYEQYF. CDR3 sequence (DNA): TGTGCCAGCTCACCCGGGACTAGCGGATCTTACGAGCAGTACTTC.

In this sample, this clonotype turned up many times. V usage is TRBV28 and J usage is TRBJ2-7; perhaps TRBD2 as D (5 bases). Germline V gene lookup returns CDR1 MDHEN and CDR2 SYDVKM. The CDR3 loop spans 13 amino acids. V was cut by 2 bases and J by 3 bases, with 8 bases left in between. This CDR3 reads CASSLSGGYEQYF. The CDR3 bases are TGTGCCAGCAGTTTAAGCGGCGGCTACGAGCAGTACTTC.